The 15 T cell receptor beta chains reported below all come from one sample, sequenced in a study of blood T cell repertoires in COVID-19. Produced via immunoSEQ multiplex PCR; TCRdb's table is partial and in-frame only. Of fewer than 15,000 clones listed, roughly 76% were seen once; the top ten hold 30% to 35%. The sequencing input was peripheral blood. The receptors were gathered from a human donor in a cohort sampled during active COVID-19.

This clone occurred once. This chain joins TRBV5-1 and TRBJ2-7; 10 bases are a match to TRBD1. The trim removed 0 bases at V and 5 bases at J, leaving 11 bases unmatched. Germline assignment: CDR1 SGHRS and CDR2 YFSETQ. This CDR3 is built from 17 residues. CDR3 nucleotide sequence: TGCGCCAGCAGCTTGGAAGTTAGAAGACAGGGGGCAAACGAGCAGTACTTC. Encoded protein: CASSLEVRRQGANEQYF. Full variable domain (remainder filled in from reference TRBV5-1 and TRBJ2-7): KAGVTQTPRYLIKTRGQQVTLSCSPISGHRSVSWYQQTPGQGLQFLFEYFSETQRNKGNFPGRFSGRQFSNSRSEMNVSTLELGDSALYLCASSLEVRRQGANEQYFGPGTRLTVT.

The chain recombines TRBV28 with TRBJ1-2; weak D call: TRBD1 (5 bases). Germline assignment: CDR1 MDHEN and CDR2 SYDVKM. V lost 6 bases and J 7 bases, leaving 9 bases between the germline ends. This CDR3 is 11 amino acids long. In DNA form, the CDR3 reads TGTGCCAGCAGCCCAGGGCTTGGCTACACCTTC. Encoded protein: CASSPGLGYTF.

V is TRBV7-2 and J is TRBJ2-7; a weak D match, TRBD2 (6 bases). This CDR3 is 14 amino acids long. Looked up from germline, CDR1 is SGHTA and CDR2 is FQGNSA. The germline V and J ends were trimmed by 5 bases and 3 bases, with 14 bases remaining between them. The CDR3 loop reads CASSQGLRGYEQYF. In DNA form, the CDR3 reads TGTGCCAGCAGCCAGGGACTGCGAGGCTACGAGCAGTACTTC.

This chain joins TRBV18 and TRBJ2-7, with D possibly matching TRBD2 (6 bases). Trimming shortened V by 2 bases and J by 2 bases, and 13 bases separated the two germline ends. From germline, CDR1 is KGHSH and CDR2 LQKENI. The CDR3 is made up of 15 amino acids. The CDR3 here is CASSPSRTGAYEQYF. The DNA of the CDR3 is TGTGCCAGCTCACCAAGCAGGACGGGGGCCTACGAGCAGTACTTC.

The gene calls are TRBV7-2 and TRBJ2-1; 9 bases line up with TRBD2. The CDR3 covers 17 residues. Trimming took 4 bases from V and 4 from J; bases not matched to a gene: 11. CDR1 is SGHTA, CDR2 FQGNSA, per germline. As DNA, the CDR3 is TGTGCCAGCAGCTCCCTTGCGGGAGGGGGGCAATACAATGAGCAGTTCTTC. It yields the protein CASSSLAGGGQYNEQFF. Full variable domain (outside the CDR3, taken from reference TRBV7-2 and TRBJ2-1): GAGVSQSPSNKVTEKGKDVELRCDPISGHTALYWYRQSLGQGLEFLIYFQGNSAPDKSGLPSDRFSAERTGGSVSTLTIQRTQQEDSAVYLCASSSLAGGGQYNEQFFGPGTRLTVL.

V gene TRBV28 combines with J gene TRBJ2-3; possible D gene TRBD2, 5 bases. Germline assignment: CDR1 MDHEN and CDR2 SYDVKM. V dropped 5 bases and J dropped 0 bases, with 15 bases sitting between them. This CDR3 comprises 16 residues. The CDR3 spells CASSLLLRRSTDTQYF. The CDR3 coding sequence is TGTGCCAGCAGTCTCCTCCTTCGGAGGAGCACAGATACGCAGTATTTT. The full variable domain, completed using reference TRBV28 and TRBJ2-3, is DVKVTQSSRYLVKRTGEKVFLECVQDMDHENMFWYRQDPGLGLRLIYFSYDVKMKEKGDIPEGYSVSREKKERFSLILESASTNQTSMYLCASSLLLRRSTDTQYFGPGTRLTVL.

The rearrangement joins TRBV6-5 to TRBJ1-3; D not certain. CDR1 is MNHEY and CDR2 is SVGAGI in the germline V gene. With 2 bases removed from V and 0 bases from J, the gap between germline ends came to 2 bases. The CDR3 has 13 amino acids. The CDR3, as DNA: TGTGCCAGCAGTTACCGCTCTGGAAACACCATATATTTT. Translation: CASSYRSGNTIYF.

V is TRBV13 and J is TRBJ2-7, with D perhaps TRBD1 (6 bases). The germline V and J ends were trimmed by 2 bases and 3 bases, with 11 bases remaining between them. Germline CDR1 reads PRHDT; CDR2 reads FYEKMQ (reference sequence). CDR3 size: 14 residues. The CDR3 is CASSLPGQVYEQYF. The CDR3 DNA reads TGTGCCAGCAGCTTACCGGGACAAGTCTACGAGCAGTACTTC.

The genes are TRBV6-5 and TRBJ2-1, with D perhaps matching TRBD1 (5 bases). The V end lost 6 bases, the J end lost 6 bases, and 15 bases lay between the germline ends. Germline V gene sequence: CDR1 MNHEY, CDR2 SVGAGI. The CDR3 is made up of 14 amino acids. The CDR3 region is CASRLWGRRNEQFF. The CDR3 DNA reads as TGTGCCAGCAGACTCTGGGGCCGGCGCAATGAGCAGTTCTTC.

J is TRBJ1-2 and V is TRBV28; the D gene is possibly TRBD1 (5 bases). There are 11 residues in the CDR3. V lost 6 bases and J 8 bases, leaving 10 bases between the germline ends. In germline, CDR1 is MDHEN, CDR2 SYDVKM. As DNA, the CDR3 is TGTGCCAGCAGCAAGGGACTGGGCTACACCTTC. As protein: CASSKGLGYTF.

This clone has a handful of counts. The chain carries TRBV30 and TRBJ2-5, with TRBD2 matching over 7 bases. Per the germline V gene, CDR1 is GTSNPN and CDR2 is SVGIG (reference sequence). V shed 0 bases, J shed 5 bases, and the junction held 0 bases outside the gene matches. The CDR3 contains 12 residues. The CDR3 here is CAWSVGGETQYF. DNA of the CDR3: TGTGCCTGGAGTGTGGGGGGGGAGACCCAGTACTTC.

This chain links TRBV3-1 (or the pseudogene TRBV3-2) with TRBJ2-3; a possible D gene is TRBD1 (6 bases). Germline lookup yields CDR1 LGHDT and CDR2 YNNKEL (reference sequence). Trimming shortened V by 6 bases and J by 2 bases, and 18 bases separated the two germline ends. The CDR3 has 16 residues. The CDR3 DNA sequence: TGTGCCAGCAGACGTGCCCGGGACACCCACACAGATACGCAGTATTTT. It is translated as CASRRARDTHTDTQYF.

This clone was seen only once. The gene calls are TRBV4-2 and TRBJ2-3; D is uncertain. V lost 0 bases and J 6 bases, leaving 7 bases between the germline ends. Looked up from germline, CDR1 is LGHNA and CDR2 is YNFKEQ. The CDR3 spans 13 residues. CDR3 nucleotides: TGTGCCAGCAGCCAAGATCCCGGTGATACGCAGTATTTT. It translates to CASSQDPGDTQYF.

This clone was found a few times. The chain couples TRBV7-6 to TRBJ2-7, with 9 bases lining up with TRBD2. Germline V gene lookup returns CDR1 SGHVS and CDR2 FNYEAQ. This CDR3 is built from 15 residues. Trimming cost V 1 base and J 3 bases; bases outside gene matches: 4. The CDR3 DNA reads as TGTGCCAGCAGCTTAGGTGGTAGCGGGAGCTACGAGCAGTACTTC. This gives the protein CASSLGGSGSYEQYF.

This clone was found once. V is TRBV7-3 and J is TRBJ2-1; 11 bases are shared with TRBD2. V dropped 5 bases and J dropped 4; count of bases not matched to a gene: 7. Germline V gives CDR1 SGHTA, CDR2 FQGTGA. CDR3 length equals 16 residues. DNA of the CDR3: TGTGCCAGCAGCGCTAGCGGGAGGAGGGGATACAATGAGCAGTTCTTC. Its translation: CASSASGRRGYNEQFF.